This T cell receptor beta chain was identified during a study of T cell changes during pregnancy in multiple sclerosis. This table comes from immunoSEQ multiplex PCR, and its TCRdb copy is limited to in-frame clones, with some not included. Among about 21,000 clones listed, 75% to 90% were seen once. V was trimmed by 5 bases and J by 6 bases, leaving 11 bases between them. This CDR3 spans 11 amino acids. CDR1 and CDR2 from the germline V gene are DFQATT and SNEGSKA (reference sequence). Sequencing used CD8+ T cells from peripheral blood mononuclear cells, obtained after pregnancy. The clonotype was recovered from a female donor in good health, enrolled as a control in a pregnancy study. The chain is built from TRBV20-1 and TRBJ2-7, with D perhaps matching TRBD1 (5 bases). DNA of the CDR3: TGCAGTGCTCCGCAGGGCCTCGAGCAGTACTTC. This encodes CSAPQGLEQYF.